The clone carrying this TCR beta chain was counted a few times. Its antigen is not identified. 13 Jbeta primers and 60 Vbeta primers were used for the PCR. TCRdb's copy holds only in-frame clones and misses some; the assay was immunoSEQ multiplex PCR. The profile covers 90,000 to 150,000 clones, with around four fifths appearing a single time and about 4% taken by the ten largest. This entry belongs to a study of cytomegalovirus exposure and HLA in healthy donors. Study-level findings and limits: A later examination showed that TCR association rates differed by HLA locus, with DRB1 most and HLA-C fewest.

The receptor was isolated from a woman aged 40 to 50 in good health and CMV-seronegative. Sequenced: PBMCs.

The CDR3 here is CASSSTMDRLLGYTF. CDR3 DNA: TGCGCCAGCAGCTCGACGATGGACAGACTCCTCGGCTACACCTTC. V and J are TRBV5-1 and TRBJ1-2, with D possibly being TRBD1 (6 bases). Germline-derived CDR1 and CDR2 are SGHRS and YFSETQ. CDR3 size: 15 residues. Trimming left V 3 bases short and J 8 bases short, with 20 bases between.